Below, 28 T cell receptor beta chains from the same sample are listed, as sequenced in a study of cytomegalovirus exposure and HLA in healthy donors. PCR primers comprised 60 Vbeta and 13 Jbeta primers. Data came from immunoSEQ multiplex PCR; TCRdb stores just in-frame clones and leaves some out. The profile covers fewer than 250,000 clones, with 79% appearing a single time and 0.35% to 0.5% taken by the ten largest. Sequenced input: PBMCs. These receptors all stem from a male donor in good health and CMV-seropositive.

This sequence joins TRBV28 and TRBJ2-4; D might be TRBD1 (6 bases). CDR3 length: 18 amino acids. Germline loops: CDR1 MDHEN, CDR2 SYDVKM. The ends were cut back, 6 bases at V and 0 bases at J, with 21 bases in the middle. The chain's CDR3 is CASSGKGEHTLAKNIQYF. CDR3 sequence (DNA): TGTGCCAGCAGCGGGAAGGGGGAACATACCCTAGCCAAAAACATTCAGTACTTC. Using reference TRBV28 and TRBJ2-4 for the parts outside the CDR3, the full variable domain is DVKVTQSSRYLVKRTGEKVFLECVQDMDHENMFWYRQDPGLGLRLIYFSYDVKMKEKGDIPEGYSVSREKKERFSLILESASTNQTSMYLCASSGKGEHTLAKNIQYFGAGTRLSVL.

This clone was detected only once. The V call is TRBV7-3, the J call TRBJ2-6; 7 nucleotides match TRBD2. The CDR3 is made up of 18 amino acids. Germline-derived CDR1 and CDR2 are SGHTA and FQGTGA. Trimming at V came to 1 base and at J to 0 bases, leaving 6 bases not matched to a gene. The chain's CDR3 is CASSLIGTTNSGANVLTF. The CDR3, as DNA: TGTGCCAGCAGCTTAATTGGGACTACCAACTCTGGGGCCAACGTCCTGACTTTC.

This chain connects TRBV28 to TRBJ1-1, with TRBD1 matching over 11 bases. The CDR3 extends over 16 amino acids. Per germline, CDR1 MDHEN and CDR2 SYDVKM. Unmatched junction bases numbered 7, after V lost 3 bases and J lost 4 bases. Here the CDR3 reads CASSLGPGQGGTEAFF. The CDR3 nucleotides read TGTGCCAGCAGTTTGGGACCGGGACAGGGGGGCACTGAAGCTTTCTTT.

The V and J genes are TRBV7-3 and TRBJ2-6, with 10 bases lining up with TRBD1. Germline CDR1 and CDR2: SGHTA and FQGTGA. The length of the CDR3 is 19 residues. V shed 5 bases and J 0 bases; nucleotides not matched to a gene: 10. This chain's CDR3 is CASSARTGGRSSGANVLTF. The CDR3 DNA sequence: TGTGCCAGCAGCGCCCGGACAGGGGGTAGGTCCTCTGGGGCCAACGTCCTGACTTTC.

The chain uses TRBV7-2 and TRBJ2-1; 11 nucleotides align to TRBD2. The CDR3 has 15 amino acids. Looked up from germline, CDR1 is SGHTA and CDR2 is FQGNSA. Germline trimming cut 6 bases from V and 4 bases from J; bases unmatched to any gene: 5. The CDR3 DNA follows: TGTGCCAGCAGATCACTAGCGGGAGAATACAATGAGCAGTTCTTC. It encodes CASRSLAGEYNEQFF.

The DNA for the CDR3 is TGTGCCAGCAGTCACTTTACCGGGACAAGGGGAAAAAATGAGCAGTTCTTC. Translating gives CASSHFTGTRGKNEQFF. This sequence joins TRBV25-1 and TRBJ2-1; the D gene is possibly TRBD1 (6 bases). This CDR3 comprises 17 residues. Looked up from germline, CDR1 is MGHDK and CDR2 is SYGVNS. Trimming took off 5 bases at V and 7 bases at J, with 24 bases between the two ends.

This clone occurred once. This chain links TRBV19 with TRBJ2-7; 8 nucleotides line up with TRBD1. Germline assignment: CDR1 LNHDA and CDR2 SQIVND (reference sequence). The CDR3 runs to 14 residues. Losses at the gene ends were 7 bases for V and 0 bases for J; bases not matched to a gene: 5. In DNA, the CDR3 is TGTGCCAGTAAACAGGGGGGAAACTCCTACGAGCAGTACTTC. Its translation is CASKQGGNSYEQYF.

The J gene is TRBJ2-1, the V gene TRBV9; TRBD2 aligns across 8 bases. V lost 3 bases and J lost 10; bases outside the gene matches: 9. The germline V gene has CDR1 SGDLS and CDR2 YYNGEE. The CDR3 loop spans 14 amino acids. CDR3 sequence: CASSASRASGEQFF. The CDR3 DNA follows: TGTGCCAGCAGCGCCTCCCGGGCTAGCGGGGAGCAGTTCTTC.

The chain is built from TRBV11-3 and TRBJ2-3, with 10 bases matching TRBD2. V lost 5 bases and J lost 1; bases outside the gene matches: 3. This CDR3 comprises 15 residues. Germline V lookup: CDR1 SGHNT, CDR2 YENEEA. The CDR3 region has the DNA TGTGCCAGCAGCGATCTAGCGGGGGGCACAGATACGCAGTATTTT. As protein: CASSDLAGGTDTQYF.

The chain employs TRBV2 and TRBJ2-2, with D possibly matching TRBD2 (6 bases). V lost 4 bases, J lost 3 bases, and 15 bases lay in between. The CDR3 spans 16 residues. Germline CDR1 SNHLY, CDR2 FYNNEI. The chain's CDR3 is CASSGKWGEDTGELFF. DNA of the CDR3: TGTGCCAGCAGTGGGAAGTGGGGGGAGGACACCGGGGAGCTGTTTTTT.

This clone was seen just once. The V call is TRBV9, the J call TRBJ2-3, with 16 positions matching TRBD2. The CDR3 runs to 18 residues. J gave up 1 base and V 7 bases, and 9 bases lay outside the gene matches. The V gene's germline CDR1 is SGDLS and CDR2 YYNGEE. The CDR3 is CASGTGTSGGVGTDTQYF. The CDR3 DNA sequence: TGTGCCAGCGGGACCGGGACTAGCGGGGGGGTCGGCACAGATACGCAGTATTTT.

As to this clone: The CDR3 ends on some other residue instead of the conserved phenylalanine or tryptophan, so this is likely a read error. This rearrangement joins TRBV5-8 to TRBJ2-7; the D gene is possibly TRBD1 (5 bases). Deletions cut 4 bases from V and 6 bases from J, with 14 bases between. Germline lookup yields CDR1 SGHTS and CDR2 YDEGEE. CDR3 length: 13 residues. CDR3 DNA: TGTGCCAGCAGCCATAGGGGTCCATTCGAGCAGTACCTC. Its translation is CASSHRGPFEQYL.

This chain uses TRBV19 with TRBJ2-5, with TRBD2 identical over 9 bases. The better agreement between TRBJ2-7 and the DNA end casts doubt on the J call. The CDR3 runs 15 residues. From germline, CDR1 is LNHDA and CDR2 SQIVND (reference sequence). The CDR3 sequence: CASSIGLAASYEQYF. The CDR3 DNA is TGTGCCAGTAGTATAGGACTAGCGGCGTCCTACGAGCAGTACTTC.

This clone was counted between two and nine times. The chain combines TRBV4-2 with TRBJ2-5, with 7 bases fitting TRBD1. CDR1 is LGHNA, CDR2 YNFKEQ, per germline. The CDR3 consists of 17 residues. The trim removed 0 bases at V and 7 bases at J, leaving 14 bases unmatched. The CDR3 DNA sequence: TGTGCCAGCAGCCAAGAGCCCGGGGACAGAATCCTCGTGACCCAGTACTTC. As protein: CASSQEPGDRILVTQYF.

J is TRBJ1-1 and V is TRBV4-1, with a weak D call TRBD1 (6 bases). The length of the CDR3 is 12 residues. In germline, CDR1 is MGHRA, CDR2 YSYEKL. V lost 4 bases and J lost 8, with 11 bases in between. The DNA for the CDR3 is TGCGCCAGCAGCCTGGGACAAAGCGAAGCTTTCTTT. Residues: CASSLGQSEAFF.

The chain recombines TRBV13 with TRBJ2-1; D might be TRBD2 (6 bases). The length of the CDR3 is 12 residues. Germline lookup yields CDR1 PRHDT and CDR2 FYEKMQ (reference sequence). The V end lost 0 bases, the J end lost 9 bases, and 6 bases lay between the germline ends. The CDR3 region has the DNA TGTGCCAGCAGCTTAGGGGGGGGTGAGCAGTTCTTC. Translated, it gives CASSLGGGEQFF. Complete variable domain (other parts from reference TRBV13 and TRBJ2-1): AAGVIQSPRHLIKEKRETATLKCYPIPRHDTVYWYQQGPGQDPQFLISFYEKMQSDKGSIPDRFSAQQFSDYHSELNMSSLELGDSALYFCASSLGGGEQFFGPGTRLTVL.

This clone was seen more than once but under ten times. V and J are TRBV7-8 and TRBJ1-2; 11 bases agree with TRBD1. The CDR3 contains 15 residues. The germline CDR1 and CDR2 sequences are SGHVS and FQNEAQ. V lost 3 bases to trimming and J lost 7 bases; unmatched junction nucleotides: 7. The CDR3 nucleotides are TGTGCCAGCAGCTTCCCGGGACAGGGGGTTCGTGGCTACACCTTC. Translating gives CASSFPGQGVRGYTF.

The rearrangement joins TRBV7-8 to TRBJ1-2, with 9 bases matching TRBD1. CDR1 and CDR2 from the germline V gene are SGHVS and FQNEAQ. After removal of 5 bases from V and 7 bases from J, the junction contained 11 bases not matched to a gene. The CDR3 loop spans 15 amino acids. CDR3: CASSVILDRGGGYTF. The CDR3 nucleotides are TGTGCCAGCAGCGTTATATTGGACAGGGGCGGTGGCTACACCTTC.

The chain carries TRBV9 and TRBJ2-7, with D tentatively TRBD1 (6 bases). V was clipped by 4 bases and J by 3 bases, with 14 bases between them. CDR1 and CDR2 from the germline V gene are SGDLS and YYNGEE. The CDR3 spans 14 residues. CDR3 in DNA: TGTGCCAGCAGCTTCACCTCAGGGGACTACGAGCAGTACTTC. Translation: CASSFTSGDYEQYF.

A word on this clone: Germline and junction disagree at one end, which may indicate a read error. The rearrangement joins TRBV7-7 to TRBJ2-5, with unresolved D. The CDR3 totals 14 residues. The germline CDR1 and CDR2 sequences are SSHAT and FNYEAQ (reference sequence). The CDR3 nucleotides read TGTGCTAGCAGCCCCGGTCGCCTCCAAGAGACCCAGTACTTC. The encoded protein is CASSPGRLQETQYF.

The V and J genes are TRBV28 and TRBJ1-5; no definite D call. V shed 5 bases and J shed 6 bases, with 20 bases lying between them. This CDR3 has 16 amino acids. The V gene's germline CDR1 is MDHEN and CDR2 SYDVKM. The DNA of the CDR3 is TGTGCCAGCAGTACCCTGGGCGAAGGAATGGCTCAGCCCCAGCATTTT. As protein: CASSTLGEGMAQPQHF.

This chain uses TRBV4-2 with TRBJ2-4, with D unclear. CDR1 LGHNA and CDR2 YNFKEQ come from the germline V gene. The ends were cut back, 0 bases at V and 0 bases at J, with 6 bases in the middle. The CDR3 extends over 15 amino acids. Written as DNA, the CDR3 is TGTGCCAGCAGCCAAGAACTATTAGCCAAAAACATTCAGTACTTC. Translation gives CASSQELLAKNIQYF.

The rearrangement uses TRBV19 and TRBJ2-7; 9 nucleotides agree with TRBD1. The CDR3 is 13 residues long. From germline, CDR1 is LNHDA and CDR2 SQIVND (reference sequence). V was pared by 4 bases and J by 5 bases, with 3 bases of the junction left unmatched. Written as DNA, the CDR3 is TGTGCCAGTAGTAGGGGACAGGGTAACGAGCAGTACTTC. This translates into CASSRGQGNEQYF.

This chain links TRBV7-3 with TRBJ2-3, with TRBD1 identical over 9 bases. After removal of 0 bases from V and 4 bases from J, the junction contained 8 bases not matched to a gene. CDR1 is SGHTA, CDR2 FQGTGA, per germline. The CDR3 sequence is 17 residues long. The chain's CDR3 is CASSLTGTGFRADTQYF. In DNA form, the CDR3 reads TGTGCCAGCAGCTTAACGGGGACAGGGTTTCGGGCAGATACGCAGTATTTT.

The chain joins TRBV7-7 to TRBJ2-5, with D unclear. The CDR3 is 13 amino acids. V was pared by 1 base and J by 4 bases, with 7 bases between. Germline V gene data show CDR1 as SSHAT and CDR2 as FNYEAQ (reference sequence). This CDR3 reads CASSLGPRETQYF. CDR3 sequence (DNA): TGTGCCAGCAGCTTAGGGCCCAGAGAGACCCAGTACTTC.

The chain joins TRBV10-3 to TRBJ2-1; 12 bases are a match to TRBD2. Germline loops: CDR1 ENHRY, CDR2 SYGVKD. This CDR3 contains 17 residues. J gave up 7 bases and V 10 bases, and 17 bases lay outside the gene matches. The CDR3 here is CATTDQLAGGSMNEQFF. For the CDR3, the DNA is TGTGCCACCACGGATCAACTAGCGGGGGGTAGTATGAATGAGCAGTTCTTC.

This chain connects TRBV28 to TRBJ1-2; TRBD1 agrees at 8 bases. After removal of 3 bases from V and 4 bases from J, the junction contained 7 bases not matched to a gene. CDR3 length equals 15 residues. Germline V CDR1 and CDR2: MDHEN, SYDVKM. The CDR3: CASSFTVGTGYGYTF. The CDR3 nucleotides read TGTGCCAGCAGTTTTACTGTCGGGACAGGCTATGGCTACACCTTC.

In this sample, this clone turned up a few times. The same CDR3 also results from other DNA sequences found in this sample. The chain combines TRBV19 with TRBJ2-7, with a possible D match to TRBD1 (5 bases). CDR1 is LNHDA and CDR2 is SQIVND in the germline V gene (reference sequence). Trimming pared 3 bases from V and 4 bases from J, leaving 7 bases between. The CDR3 totals 12 residues. The CDR3 region has the DNA TGTGCCAGTAGTATCCCAGGGTACGAGCAGTACTTC. Translating it yields CASSIPGYEQYF.